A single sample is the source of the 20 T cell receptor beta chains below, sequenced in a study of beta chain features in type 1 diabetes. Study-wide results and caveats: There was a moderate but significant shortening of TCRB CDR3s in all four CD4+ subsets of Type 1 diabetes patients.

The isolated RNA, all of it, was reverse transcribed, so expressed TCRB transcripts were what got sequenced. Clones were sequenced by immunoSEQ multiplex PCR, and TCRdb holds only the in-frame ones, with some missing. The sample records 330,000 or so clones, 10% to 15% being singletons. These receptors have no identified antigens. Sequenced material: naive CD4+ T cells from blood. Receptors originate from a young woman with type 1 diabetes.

The CDR3 reads CASSLLGQGKNIQYF. The CDR3 bases are TGTGCCAGCAGTTTATTGGGACAGGGGAAAAACATTCAGTACTTC. The chain uses TRBV27 and TRBJ2-4; 10 nucleotides align to TRBD1. Trimming at V came to 1 base and at J to 4 bases, leaving 1 base not matched to a gene. Germline V gives CDR1 MNHEY, CDR2 SMNVEV (reference sequence). This CDR3 is built from 15 residues.

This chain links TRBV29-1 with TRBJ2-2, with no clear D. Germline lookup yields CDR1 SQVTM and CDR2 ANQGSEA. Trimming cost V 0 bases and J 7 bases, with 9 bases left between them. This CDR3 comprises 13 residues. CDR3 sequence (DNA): TGCAGCGTTGAAGACGATTACTACGGGGAGCTGTTTTTT. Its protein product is CSVEDDYYGELFF.

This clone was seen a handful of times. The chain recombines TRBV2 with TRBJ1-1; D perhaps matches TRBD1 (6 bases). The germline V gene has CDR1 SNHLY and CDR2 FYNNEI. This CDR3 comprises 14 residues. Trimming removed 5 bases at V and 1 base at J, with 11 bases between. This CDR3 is CASSLQGRNTEAFF. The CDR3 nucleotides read TGTGCCAGCAGTTTACAGGGCCGGAACACTGAAGCTTTCTTT. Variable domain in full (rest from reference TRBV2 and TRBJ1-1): EPEVTQTPSHQVTQMGQEVILRCVPISNHLYFYWYRQILGQKVEFLVSFYNNEISEKSEIFDDQFSVERPDGSNFTLKIRSTKLEDSAMYFCASSLQGRNTEAFFGQGTRLTVV.

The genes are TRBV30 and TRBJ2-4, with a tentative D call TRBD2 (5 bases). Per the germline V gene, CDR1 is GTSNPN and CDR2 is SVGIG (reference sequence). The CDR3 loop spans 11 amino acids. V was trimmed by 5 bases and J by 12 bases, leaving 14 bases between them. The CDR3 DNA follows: TGTGCCTGGGGAGGTGGTACCCGTCAGTACTTC. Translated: CAWGGGTRQYF. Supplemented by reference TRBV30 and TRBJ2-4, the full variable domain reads SQTIHQWPATLVQPVGSPLSLECTVEGTSNPNLYWYRQAAGRGLQLLFYSVGIGQISSEVPQNLSASRPQDRQFILSSKKLLLSDSGFYLCAWGGGTRQYFGAGTRLSVL.

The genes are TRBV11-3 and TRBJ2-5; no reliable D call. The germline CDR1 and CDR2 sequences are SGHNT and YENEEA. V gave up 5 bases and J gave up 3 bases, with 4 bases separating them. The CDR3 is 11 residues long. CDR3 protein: CASSPKETQYF. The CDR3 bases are TGTGCCAGCAGCCCCAAAGAGACCCAGTACTTC. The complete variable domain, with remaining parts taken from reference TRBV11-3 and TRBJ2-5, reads EAGVVQSPRYKIIEKKQPVAFWCNPISGHNTLYWYLQNLGQGPELLIRYENEEAVDDSQLPKDRFSAERLKGVDSTLKIQPAELGDSAVYLCASSPKETQYFGPGTRLLVL.

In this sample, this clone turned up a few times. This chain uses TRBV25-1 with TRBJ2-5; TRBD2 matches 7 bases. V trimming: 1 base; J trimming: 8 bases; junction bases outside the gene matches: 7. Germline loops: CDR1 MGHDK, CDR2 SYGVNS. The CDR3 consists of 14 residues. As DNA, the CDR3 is TGTGCCAGCAGTGAATCTGCGGGAGCGAGAACCCAGTACTTC. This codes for CASSESAGARTQYF.

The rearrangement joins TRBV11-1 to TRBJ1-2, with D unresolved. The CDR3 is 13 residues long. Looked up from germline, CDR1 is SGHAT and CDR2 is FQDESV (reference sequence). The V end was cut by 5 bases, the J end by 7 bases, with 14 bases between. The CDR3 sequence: CASSPRYVSGYTF. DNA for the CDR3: TGTGCCAGCAGCCCCCGGTACGTTAGTGGCTACACCTTC.

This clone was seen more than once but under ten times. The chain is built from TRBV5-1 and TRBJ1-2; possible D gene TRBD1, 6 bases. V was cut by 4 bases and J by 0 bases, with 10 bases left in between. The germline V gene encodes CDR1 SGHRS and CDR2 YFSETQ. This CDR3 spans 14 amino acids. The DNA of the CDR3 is TGCGCCAGCAGCCACAGGGCGTCTAACTATGGCTACACCTTC. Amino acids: CASSHRASNYGYTF. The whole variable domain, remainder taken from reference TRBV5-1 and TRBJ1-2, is KAGVTQTPRYLIKTRGQQVTLSCSPISGHRSVSWYQQTPGQGLQFLFEYFSETQRNKGNFPGRFSGRQFSNSRSEMNVSTLELGDSALYLCASSHRASNYGYTFGSGTRLTVV.

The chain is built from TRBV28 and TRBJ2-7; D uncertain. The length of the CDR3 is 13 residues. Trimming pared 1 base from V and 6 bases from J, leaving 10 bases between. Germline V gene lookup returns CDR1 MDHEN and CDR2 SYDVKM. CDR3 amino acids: CASSLSPYGEQYF. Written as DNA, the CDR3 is TGTGCCAGCAGTTTATCCCCTTACGGCGAGCAGTACTTC.

The CDR3 spells CASSNRLGGTEAFF. The CDR3 DNA follows: TGTGCCAGCAGCAATCGCTTGGGGGGCACTGAAGCTTTCTTT. V is TRBV7-2 and J is TRBJ1-1; D perhaps matches TRBD1 (5 bases). The CDR3 consists of 14 residues. Trimming cost V 5 bases and J 4 bases, with 14 bases left between them. The germline V gene encodes CDR1 SGHTA and CDR2 FQGNSA.

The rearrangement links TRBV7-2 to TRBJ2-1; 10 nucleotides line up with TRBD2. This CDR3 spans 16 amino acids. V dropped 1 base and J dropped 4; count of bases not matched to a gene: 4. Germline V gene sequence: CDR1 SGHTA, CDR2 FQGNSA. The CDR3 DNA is TGTGCCAGCAGCTTAGATAGCGGGGGGCGATACAATGAGCAGTTCTTC. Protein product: CASSLDSGGRYNEQFF.

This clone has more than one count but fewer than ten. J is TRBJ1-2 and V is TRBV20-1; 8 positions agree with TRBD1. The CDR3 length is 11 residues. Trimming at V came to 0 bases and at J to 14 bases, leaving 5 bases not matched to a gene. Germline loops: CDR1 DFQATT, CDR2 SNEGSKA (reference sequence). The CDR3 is CSARDRDRKTF. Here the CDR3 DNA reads TGCAGTGCTAGAGATAGGGACAGGAAGACCTTC.

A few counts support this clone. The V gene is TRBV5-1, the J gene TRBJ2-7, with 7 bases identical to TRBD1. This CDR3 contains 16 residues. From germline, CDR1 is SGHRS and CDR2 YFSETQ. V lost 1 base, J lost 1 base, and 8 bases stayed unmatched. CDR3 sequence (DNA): TGCGCCAGCAGCTTGACCCTCCGGGACAGTTCCTACGAGCAGTACTTC. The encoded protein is CASSLTLRDSSYEQYF.

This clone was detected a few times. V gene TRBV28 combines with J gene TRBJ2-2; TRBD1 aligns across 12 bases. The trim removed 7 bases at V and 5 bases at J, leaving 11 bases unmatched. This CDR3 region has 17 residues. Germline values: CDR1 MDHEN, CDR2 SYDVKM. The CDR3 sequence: CASNGLWGQGATGELFF. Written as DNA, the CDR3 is TGTGCCAGCAATGGGCTTTGGGGACAGGGGGCAACCGGGGAGCTGTTTTTT. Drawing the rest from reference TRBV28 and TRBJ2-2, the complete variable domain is DVKVTQSSRYLVKRTGEKVFLECVQDMDHENMFWYRQDPGLGLRLIYFSYDVKMKEKGDIPEGYSVSREKKERFSLILESASTNQTSMYLCASNGLWGQGATGELFFGEGSRLTVL.

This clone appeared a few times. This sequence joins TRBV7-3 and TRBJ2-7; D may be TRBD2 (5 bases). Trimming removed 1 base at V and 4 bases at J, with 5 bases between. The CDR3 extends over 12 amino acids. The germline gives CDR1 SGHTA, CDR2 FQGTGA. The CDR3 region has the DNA TGTGCCAGCAGCTTAAGGAGGTACGAGCAGTACTTC. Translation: CASSLRRYEQYF.

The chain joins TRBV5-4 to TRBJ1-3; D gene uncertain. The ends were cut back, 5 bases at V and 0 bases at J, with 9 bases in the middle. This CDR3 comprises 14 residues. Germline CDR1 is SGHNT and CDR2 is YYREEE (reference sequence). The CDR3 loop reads CASRSTYSGNTIYF. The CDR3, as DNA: TGTGCCAGCAGGTCTACGTACTCTGGAAACACCATATATTTT.

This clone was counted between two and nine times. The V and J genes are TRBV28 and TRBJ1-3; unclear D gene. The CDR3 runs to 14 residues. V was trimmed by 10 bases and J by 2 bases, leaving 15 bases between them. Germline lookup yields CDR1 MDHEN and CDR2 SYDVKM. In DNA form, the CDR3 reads TGTGCCACCTATCATGGTTCTGCTGGAAACACCATATATTTT. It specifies CATYHGSAGNTIYF.

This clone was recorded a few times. Written as DNA, the CDR3 is TGTGCCAGCAGTGAAGGGGCGGGGATTGAAGCTTTCTTT. As protein: CASSEGAGIEAFF. The rearrangement joins TRBV6-5 to TRBJ1-1; D is perhaps TRBD1 (5 bases). From germline, CDR1 is MNHEY and CDR2 SVGAGI. CDR3 size: 13 residues. Trimming cost V 5 bases and J 7 bases, with 14 bases left between them.

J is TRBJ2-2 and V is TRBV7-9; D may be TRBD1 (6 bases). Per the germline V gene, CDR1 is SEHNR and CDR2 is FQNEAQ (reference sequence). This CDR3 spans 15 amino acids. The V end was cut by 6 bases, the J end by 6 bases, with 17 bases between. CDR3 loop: CASREQGPVPGELFF. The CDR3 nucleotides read TGTGCCAGCAGGGAACAGGGTCCCGTCCCCGGGGAGCTGTTTTTT.

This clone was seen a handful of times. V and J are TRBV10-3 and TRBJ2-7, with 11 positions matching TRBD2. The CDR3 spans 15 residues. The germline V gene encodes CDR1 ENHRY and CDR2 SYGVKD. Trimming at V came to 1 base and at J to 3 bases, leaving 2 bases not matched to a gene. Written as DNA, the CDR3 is TGTGCCATCAGTGAGTGGCTAGCGGGAGGCTACGAGCAGTACTTC. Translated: CAISEWLAGGYEQYF.